This T cell receptor beta chain was identified during a study of blood T cell repertoires in COVID-19. Looking at the study overall: The United States, Italy and Spain supplied acute and convalescent COVID-19 samples. The cDNA or gDNA used as material had been derived from T cells, B-cell-depleted T cells, or PBMCs.

Germline V gives CDR1 SGHTA, CDR2 FQGTGA. This CDR3 comprises 17 residues. V shed 1 base and J 1 base; nucleotides not matched to a gene: 8. The table came from immunoSEQ multiplex PCR; TCRdb's copy has only in-frame clones and leaves some out. The table shows approximately 250,000 clones, with over 70% occurring only once. V usage is TRBV7-3 and J usage is TRBJ2-5; TRBD2 matches at 8 bases. What was sequenced was peripheral blood. This TCR came from a woman aged 70-85 years with COVID-19, enrolled during active disease. This chain's CDR3 is CASSLSSGAGGQETQYF. DNA of the CDR3: TGTGCCAGCAGCTTAAGCTCCGGGGCGGGGGGCCAAGAGACCCAGTACTTC.